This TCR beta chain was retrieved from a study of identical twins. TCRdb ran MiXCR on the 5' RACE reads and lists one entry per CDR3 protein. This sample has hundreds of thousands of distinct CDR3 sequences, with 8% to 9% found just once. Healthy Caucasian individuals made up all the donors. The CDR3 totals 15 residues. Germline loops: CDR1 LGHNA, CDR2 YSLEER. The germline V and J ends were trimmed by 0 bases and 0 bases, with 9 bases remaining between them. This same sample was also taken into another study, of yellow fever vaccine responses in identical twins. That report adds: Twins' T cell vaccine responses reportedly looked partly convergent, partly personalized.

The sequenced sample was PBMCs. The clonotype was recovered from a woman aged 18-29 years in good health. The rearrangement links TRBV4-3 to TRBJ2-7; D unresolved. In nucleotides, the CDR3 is TGCGCCAGCAGCCAAGATTCCGACCTCTCCTACGAGCAGTACTTC. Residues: CASSQDSDLSYEQYF.